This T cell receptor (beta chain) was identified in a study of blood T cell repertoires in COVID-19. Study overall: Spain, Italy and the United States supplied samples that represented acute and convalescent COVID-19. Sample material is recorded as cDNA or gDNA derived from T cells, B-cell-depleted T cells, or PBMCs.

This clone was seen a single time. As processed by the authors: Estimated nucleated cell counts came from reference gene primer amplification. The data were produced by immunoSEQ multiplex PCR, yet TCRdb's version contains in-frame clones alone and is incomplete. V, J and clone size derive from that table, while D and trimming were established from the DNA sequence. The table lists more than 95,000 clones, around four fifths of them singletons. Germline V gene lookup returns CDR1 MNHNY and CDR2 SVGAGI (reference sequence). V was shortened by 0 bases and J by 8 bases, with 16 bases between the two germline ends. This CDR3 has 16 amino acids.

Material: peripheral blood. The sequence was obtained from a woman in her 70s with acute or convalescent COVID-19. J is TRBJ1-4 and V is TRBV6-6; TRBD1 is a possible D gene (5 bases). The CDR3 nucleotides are TGTGCCAGCAGTTACTCAGATGCAGGGTCTCGAGAAAAACTGTTTTTT. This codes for CASSYSDAGSREKLFF.